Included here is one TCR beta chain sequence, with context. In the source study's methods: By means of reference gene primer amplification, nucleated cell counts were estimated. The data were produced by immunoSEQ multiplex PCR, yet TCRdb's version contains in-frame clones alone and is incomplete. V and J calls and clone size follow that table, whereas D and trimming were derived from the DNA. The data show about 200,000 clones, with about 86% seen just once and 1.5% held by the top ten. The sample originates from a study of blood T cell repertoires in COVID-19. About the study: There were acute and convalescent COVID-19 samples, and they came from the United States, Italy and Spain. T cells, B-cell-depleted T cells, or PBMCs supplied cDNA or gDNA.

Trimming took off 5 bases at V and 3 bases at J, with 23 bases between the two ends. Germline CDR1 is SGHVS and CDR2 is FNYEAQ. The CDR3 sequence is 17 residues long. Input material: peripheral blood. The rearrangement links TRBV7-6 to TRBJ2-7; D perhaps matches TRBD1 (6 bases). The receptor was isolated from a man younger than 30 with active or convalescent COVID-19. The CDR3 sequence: CASSQDELGGRHYEQYF. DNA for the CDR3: TGTGCCAGCAGCCAGGACGAATTAGGGGGACGACACTACGAGCAGTACTTC.